The 17 T cell receptor beta chains in this list originate from one sample, sequenced in a study of T cells in tuberculosis. The method was immunoSEQ multiplex PCR; TCRdb's version includes in-frame clones alone and lacks a portion of them. This table has about 43,000 clones, around 96% appearing once. Sequencing was performed on PBMCs. The receptor source for this set is a donor aged 10 to 29 with latent tuberculosis or without tuberculosis infection.

The chain couples TRBV30 to TRBJ1-3; the D is unclear. The CDR3 extends over 14 amino acids. The germline V gene has CDR1 GTSNPN and CDR2 SVGIG (reference sequence). V lost 0 bases and J lost 0, with 6 bases in between. The CDR3 loop reads CAWSVGNSGNTIYF. CDR3 in DNA: TGTGCCTGGAGTGTTGGCAACTCTGGAAACACCATATATTTT.

The rearrangement uses TRBV11-3 and TRBJ1-2, with D possibly TRBD1 on 6 matching bases. The CDR3 loop spans 13 amino acids. Trimming pared 4 bases from V and 6 bases from J, leaving 12 bases between. Germline V gives CDR1 SGHNT, CDR2 YENEEA. The CDR3 coding sequence is TGTGCCAGCAGCTCAATCAAGGGGGATGGCTACACCTTC. Translated, it gives CASSSIKGDGYTF.

The rearrangement uses TRBV12-5 and TRBJ1-5; 7 bases match TRBD1. The CDR3 totals 16 residues. J lost 4 bases, V lost 5 bases, and 11 bases had no gene match. Germline V CDR1 and CDR2: LGHNT, FRNRAP. The CDR3 is CASGEIPGQRNQPQHF. CDR3 DNA: TGTGCTAGTGGTGAAATTCCGGGACAGAGGAATCAGCCCCAGCATTTT.

This clone was picked up one time. The rearrangement uses TRBV7-2 and TRBJ2-2, with TRBD1 matching over 7 bases. Trimming cost V 5 bases and J 5 bases; bases outside gene matches: 11. The CDR3 runs 16 residues. Germline V lookup: CDR1 SGHTA, CDR2 FQGNSA. The CDR3 protein is CASSLGQKWTTGELFF. For the CDR3, the DNA is TGTGCCAGCAGCCTGGGACAGAAATGGACAACCGGGGAGCTGTTTTTT.

This chain's CDR3 is CASREAKPNQPQHF. The CDR3 nucleotides are TGTGCCAGCAGGGAGGCGAAACCTAATCAGCCCCAGCATTTT. The rearrangement links TRBV2 to TRBJ1-5; D is unresolved. This CDR3 comprises 14 residues. The V and J ends lost 6 bases and 4 bases respectively, with 13 bases between them. Germline values: CDR1 SNHLY, CDR2 FYNNEI.

This clone was counted between two and nine times. The V and J genes are TRBV6-1 and TRBJ1-2; weak D call: TRBD1 (5 bases). V was shortened by 4 bases and J by 5 bases, with 17 bases between the two germline ends. The CDR3 spans 15 residues. CDR1 and CDR2 from the germline V gene are MNHNS and SASEGT. DNA for the CDR3: TGTGCCAGCAGTGTTAGTCAACTCGGGGGTTATGGCTACACCTTC. It specifies CASSVSQLGGYGYTF.

The chain joins TRBV7-8 to TRBJ2-7; 11 positions match TRBD1. The CDR3 is 15 residues long. After removal of 6 bases from V and 2 bases from J, the junction contained 6 bases not matched to a gene. The germline gives CDR1 SGHVS, CDR2 FQNEAQ. CDR3 nucleotides: TGTGCCAGCAGACTAGGGACAGGGGGTCCCTACGAGCAGTACTTC. This encodes CASRLGTGGPYEQYF.

V is TRBV6-6 and J is TRBJ2-5; TRBD2 matches at 8 bases. V shed 5 bases, J shed 1 base, and the junction held 3 bases outside the gene matches. CDR3 length: 14 amino acids. From germline, CDR1 is MNHNY and CDR2 SVGAGI (reference sequence). CDR3 sequence: CASSLSGVQETQYF. The DNA for the CDR3 is TGTGCCAGCAGTCTTAGCGGGGTCCAAGAGACCCAGTACTTC.

The chain carries TRBV29-1 and TRBJ1-1; 9 bases are a match to TRBD1. V was pared by 6 bases and J by 4 bases, with 6 bases of the junction left unmatched. Germline CDR1 and CDR2: SQVTM and ANQGSEA. The CDR3 is 13 amino acids. The CDR3 sequence is CSVRDRVVTEAFF. The CDR3 bases are TGCAGCGTCCGGGACAGGGTTGTCACTGAAGCTTTCTTT.

The rearrangement uses TRBV4-2 and TRBJ2-7; TRBD1 matches at 9 bases. Germline lookup yields CDR1 LGHNA and CDR2 YNFKEQ. V shed 1 base, J shed 3 bases, and the junction held 7 bases outside the gene matches. There are 16 residues in the CDR3. The CDR3 DNA reads TGTGCCAGCAGCCAAGTAACACAGGGGGCCAGCTACGAGCAGTACTTC. It translates to CASSQVTQGASYEQYF.

The chain has TRBV2 and TRBJ2-1; 8 nucleotides match TRBD1. This CDR3 contains 16 residues. V lost 7 bases and J lost 1; bases outside the gene matches: 9. Germline-derived CDR1 and CDR2 are SNHLY and FYNNEI. CDR3 bases: TGTGCCAGCATTTCGCTACAGGGGGAATCCTACAATGAGCAGTTCTTC. Its protein is CASISLQGESYNEQFF.

The chain is built from TRBV5-1 and TRBJ1-4, with 10 bases identical to TRBD1. CDR1 SGHRS and CDR2 YFSETQ come from the germline V gene. J gave up 3 bases and V 5 bases, and 4 bases lay outside the gene matches. The CDR3 sequence is 15 residues long. CDR3 DNA: TGCGCCAGCAGACGGACAGGGGGAGCTAATGAAAAACTGTTTTTT. It translates to CASRRTGGANEKLFF.

V and J are TRBV9 and TRBJ2-2; no definite D call. The V end was cut by 0 bases, the J end by 2 bases, with 5 bases between. The CDR3 extends over 14 amino acids. The V gene's germline CDR1 is SGDLS and CDR2 YYNGEE. The CDR3 loop is CASSVGVNTGELFF. The CDR3 DNA is TGTGCCAGCAGCGTAGGAGTTAACACCGGGGAGCTGTTTTTT.

V usage is TRBV2 and J usage is TRBJ2-3, with a weak D call TRBD2 (5 bases). V was shortened by 4 bases and J by 5 bases, with 16 bases between the two germline ends. The germline V gene has CDR1 SNHLY and CDR2 FYNNEI. CDR3 length: 15 residues. The CDR3 region has the DNA TGTGCCAGCAGTGGAGGGCCGGGGTCCGAAGATACGCAGTATTTT. It yields the protein CASSGGPGSEDTQYF.

The chain employs TRBV6-1 and TRBJ1-6; D remains ambiguous. This CDR3 contains 15 residues. Germline values: CDR1 MNHNS, CDR2 SASEGT. Trimming pared 6 bases from V and 0 bases from J, leaving 9 bases between. Here the CDR3 reads CASSIDSSYNSPLHF. Here the CDR3 DNA reads TGTGCCAGCAGCATAGATAGCTCCTATAATTCACCCCTCCACTTT.

V usage is TRBV2 and J usage is TRBJ2-7; 9 bases align to TRBD2. Losses at the gene ends were 3 bases for V and 3 bases for J; bases not matched to a gene: 12. Germline assignment: CDR1 SNHLY and CDR2 FYNNEI. This CDR3 has 17 residues. As DNA, the CDR3 is TGTGCCAGCAGTGATTCGGCTAGCGGGGATCGATACTACGAGCAGTACTTC. Residues: CASSDSASGDRYYEQYF.

This rearrangement joins TRBV5-1 to TRBJ1-2; tentative D call: TRBD1 (5 bases). The germline gives CDR1 SGHRS, CDR2 YFSETQ. This CDR3 is built from 14 residues. V gave up 0 bases and J gave up 6 bases, with 12 bases separating them. The CDR3 DNA reads as TGCGCCAGCAGCTTGGAATCAGGGTCGGATGGCTACACCTTC. Encoded protein: CASSLESGSDGYTF.